This TCR beta chain was recovered during a study of vaccination effects on CD4 cells after COVID-19. For the study at large: Either the BNT162b2 or mRNA-1273 vaccine was given to participants in two doses. Regarding the study as a whole: Late in the post-vaccination period, infection-induced and vaccine-induced clones underwent marked clonal contraction.

Germline V gene lookup returns CDR1 SNHLY and CDR2 FYNNEI. With 6 bases clipped from V and 1 base from J, the junction kept 4 bases outside the gene matches. CDR3 length: 15 residues. Peptide-pool stimulation followed by sequencing identified expanded antigen-specific CD4+ clonotypes in the ViraFEST assay. Culturing for more than 9 days preceded CD4+ T cell isolation. According to the study, vaccine recipients showed no prior SARS-CoV-2 infection and negative nucleocapsid antibodies. Each well held approximately 2.2 million PBMC cultured with roughly 10 ug/ml peptides and 8 to 10 IU/ml IL-2. Days 3 and 7 saw half the medium replaced with IL-2 medium. The data were produced by immunoSEQ multiplex PCR, yet TCRdb's version contains in-frame clones alone and is incomplete. The top ten hold 8% to 11% of the sample, which has roughly 27,000 clones, 72% seen once. Of note for this clone: Its antigen is as yet unknown.

The clonotype originates from a human donor who received a COVID-19 vaccine. V usage is TRBV2 and J usage is TRBJ1-5, with 9 bases fitting TRBD1. Sequencing was performed on CD4+ T cells from PBMCs cultured with SARS-CoV-2 spike peptides, taken before COVID-19 vaccination. In nucleotides, the CDR3 is TGTGCCAGCAGCACCGGGACAGGGAGCAATCAGCCCCAGCATTTT. Encoded protein: CASSTGTGSNQPQHF. Combining the CDR3 with reference TRBV2 and TRBJ1-5 gives the whole variable domain EPEVTQTPSHQVTQMGQEVILRCVPISNHLYFYWYRQILGQKVEFLVSFYNNEISEKSEIFDDQFSVERPDGSNFTLKIRSTKLEDSAMYFCASSTGTGSNQPQHFGDGTRLSIL.